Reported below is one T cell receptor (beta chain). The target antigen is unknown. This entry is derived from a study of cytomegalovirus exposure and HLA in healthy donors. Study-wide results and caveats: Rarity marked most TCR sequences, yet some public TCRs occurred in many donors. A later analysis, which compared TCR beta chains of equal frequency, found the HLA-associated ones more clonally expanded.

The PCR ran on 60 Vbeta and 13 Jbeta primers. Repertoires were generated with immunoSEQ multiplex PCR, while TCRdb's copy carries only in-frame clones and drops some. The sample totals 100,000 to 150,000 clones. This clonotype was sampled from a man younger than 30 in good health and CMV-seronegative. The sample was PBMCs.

The CDR3 region is CASSLDIAGVRFEQYF. The CDR3 DNA reads TGTGCCAGCAGCTTAGATATAGCGGGAGTACGTTTCGAGCAGTACTTC. The chain has TRBV11-3 and TRBJ2-7, with 9 bases lining up with TRBD2. Germline assignment: CDR1 SGHNT and CDR2 YENEEA. The CDR3 has 16 amino acids. V was pared by 0 bases and J by 6 bases, with 9 bases of the junction left unmatched.